This T cell receptor beta chain is from a study of shared clonotypes between healthy human individuals. Study-level results: When naive CD4 clonotypes were compared across several donors, 5% to 5.5% were shared.

This clone was recorded many times. No antigen is known for it. Profiled with immunoSEQ multiplex PCR; TCRdb holds only in-frame clones, not every one. The sample yields roughly 1 million clones, around three quarters seen once. Healthy adults negative for HIV, lacking recent acute infections or vaccinations, served as donors. The sequence came from a man between 18 and 29 years old in good health. Some clones in this sample may be carry-over from other donors' samples. The sample comprised memory CD4+ T cells from PBMCs. Subset: CD45RA-negative fraction.

The CDR3 loop is CAIGTHEKLFF. The CDR3 bases are TGTGCCATCGGGACTCATGAAAAACTGTTTTTT. This sequence joins TRBV6-4 and TRBJ1-4; tentative D call: TRBD1 (5 bases). CDR3 length equals 11 residues. Looked up from germline, CDR1 is MRHNA and CDR2 is SNTAGT. V was trimmed by 10 bases and J by 6 bases, leaving 9 bases between them.